A selection of T cell receptor beta chains follows, all from one sample in a study of CD8 T cells in ankylosing spondylitis. From the 5' RACE reads, TCRdb called clonotypes with MiXCR, one entry per CDR3 protein. The sample consists of about 35,000 distinct CDR3 sequences, roughly 3.1% of them appearing once. The sequencing input was blood, either unsorted or a sorted T cell fraction (not recorded which). The receptors were sampled from a male donor with ankylosing spondylitis or in good health (not recorded which). CDR3s include the opening cysteine and the closing phenylalanine or tryptophan. Each record gives: D gene, V gene, clone size, J gene, CDR3 DNA, CDR3 protein. The D gene is left open where the match is weak. Expanded clones are given a class, and other clones once, few, many or no size at all.

D gene: -
V gene: TRBV9
clone size: many
J gene: TRBJ2-1
CDR3 DNA: TGTGCCAGCAGTCGTGGTACGGGGGGCGACTACAATGAGCAGTTCTTC
CDR3 protein: CASSRGTGGDYNEQFF

D gene: -
V gene: TRBV9
clone size: many
J gene: TRBJ2-2
CDR3 DNA: TGTGCCAGCAGCGTAGCCCCGGTTGGCGCCGGGGAGCTGTTTTTT
CDR3 protein: CASSVAPVGAGELFF

D gene: -
V gene: TRBV9
clone size: many
J gene: TRBJ2-3
CDR3 DNA: TGTGCCAGCAGCGTAGAATCGGATACGCAGTATTTT
CDR3 protein: CASSVESDTQYF

D gene: -
V gene: TRBV9
clone size: many
J gene: TRBJ2-3
CDR3 DNA: TGTGCCAGCAGCGTAGTAGGGGACATGTCAGATACGCAGTATTTT
CDR3 protein: CASSVVGDMSDTQYF

D gene: TRBD2
V gene: TRBV9
clone size: many
J gene: TRBJ2-1
CDR3 DNA: TGTGCCAGCAGCGTAGACCCGCGGTCGGCGGGAGAAAACAATGAGCAGTTCTTC
CDR3 protein: CASSVDPRSAGENNEQFF

D gene: -
V gene: TRBV9
clone size: many
J gene: TRBJ2-2
CDR3 DNA: TGTGCCAGCAGCGTAGGGCATTTGAACACCGGGGAGCTGTTTTTT
CDR3 protein: CASSVGHLNTGELFF

D gene: -
V gene: TRBV9
clone size: many
J gene: TRBJ1-1
CDR3 DNA: TGTGCCAGCAGCGGAGTATCAGGTATAACTGAAGCTTTCTTT
CDR3 protein: CASSGVSGITEAFF

D gene: TRBD2
V gene: TRBV9
clone size: many
J gene: TRBJ2-3
CDR3 DNA: TGTGCCAGCAGCGTAGGAACAAGCGGGAGGGCCAAGACTGATACGCAGTATTTT
CDR3 protein: CASSVGTSGRAKTDTQYF

D gene: -
V gene: TRBV9
clone size: many
J gene: TRBJ1-1
CDR3 DNA: TGTGCCAGCAGCGTAGATCCGGGAATGAACACTGAAGCTTTCTTT
CDR3 protein: CASSVDPGMNTEAFF

D gene: -
V gene: TRBV9
clone size: many
J gene: TRBJ2-5
CDR3 DNA: TGTGCCAGCAGCCAGGGACGGAGAGGAGAGACCCAGTACTTC
CDR3 protein: CASSQGRRGETQYF

D gene: -
V gene: TRBV9
clone size: many
J gene: TRBJ2-5
CDR3 DNA: TGTGCCAGCAGCGTAGTCGCGGGGGCGTTACTGGAGACCCAGTACTTC
CDR3 protein: CASSVVAGALLETQYF

D gene: TRBD2
V gene: TRBV9
clone size: many
J gene: TRBJ2-5
CDR3 DNA: TGTGCCAGCAGCCGGGGGGGGACCCAAGAGACCCAGTACTTC
CDR3 protein: CASSRGGTQETQYF

D gene: TRBD2
V gene: TRBV9
clone size: many
J gene: TRBJ2-1
CDR3 DNA: TGTGCCAGCAGCGTAGTAGCGGGAGGGGGGAGTGAGCAGTTCTTC
CDR3 protein: CASSVVAGGGSEQFF

D gene: -
V gene: TRBV9
clone size: many
J gene: TRBJ1-3
CDR3 DNA: TGTGCCAGCAGCGTAGGGAACGAGGGAGCCTCTGGAAACACCATATATTTT
CDR3 protein: CASSVGNEGASGNTIYF

D gene: -
V gene: TRBV9
clone size: many
J gene: TRBJ1-3
CDR3 DNA: TGTGCCAGCAGCGTCACAGGGTTGGGGGGAAACACCATATATTTT
CDR3 protein: CASSVTGLGGNTIYF

D gene: -
V gene: TRBV9
clone size: many
J gene: TRBJ1-5
CDR3 DNA: TGTGCCAGCGGCAAGCTCGGTCAGCCCCAGCATTTT
CDR3 protein: CASGKLGQPQHF

D gene: TRBD2
V gene: TRBV9
clone size: many
J gene: TRBJ2-1
CDR3 DNA: TGTGCCAGCAGCACCGGGACTAGCGGGAGGTCGACCTACAATGAGCAGTTCTTC
CDR3 protein: CASSTGTSGRSTYNEQFF

D gene: TRBD1
V gene: TRBV9
clone size: many
J gene: TRBJ2-2
CDR3 DNA: TGTGCCAGCAGCACGTCGGGAACAGGGGAAGGAGGAGCGGGGGAGCTGTTTTTT
CDR3 protein: CASSTSGTGEGGAGELFF

D gene: -
V gene: TRBV9
clone size: few
J gene: TRBJ2-3
CDR3 DNA: TGTGCCAGCAGCGCAACAGGCGGCTCCAGCACAGATACGCAGTATTTT
CDR3 protein: CASSATGGSSTDTQYF

D gene: -
V gene: TRBV9
clone size: many
J gene: TRBJ2-1
CDR3 DNA: TGTGCCAGCAGCGTAGCAGCAGGGGGACTCTCCTACAATGAGCAGTTCTTC
CDR3 protein: CASSVAAGGLSYNEQFF

D gene: -
V gene: TRBV9
clone size: many
J gene: TRBJ2-3
CDR3 DNA: TGTGCCAGCAGCGTAGCACAACCCCCCACAGATACGCAGTATTTT
CDR3 protein: CASSVAQPPTDTQYF

D gene: -
V gene: TRBV12-2
clone size: -
J gene: TRBJ2-5
CDR3 DNA: TGTGCAAGTCGCTTAGGCCACGACAGCGAAGAGACCCAGTACTTC
CDR3 protein: CASRLGHDSEETQYF

D gene: -
V gene: TRBV9
clone size: many
J gene: TRBJ2-3
CDR3 DNA: TGTGCCAGCAGCCCCAGGGGCGGGACCACAGATACGCAGTATTTT
CDR3 protein: CASSPRGGTTDTQYF

D gene: TRBD2
V gene: TRBV9
clone size: medium-sized
J gene: TRBJ2-3
CDR3 DNA: TGTGCCAGCAGCGTAGAGCCCGGGGCTAGCGGGCGGATAAGCACAGATACGCAGTATTTT
CDR3 protein: CASSVEPGASGRISTDTQYF

D gene: -
V gene: TRBV9
clone size: many
J gene: TRBJ1-5
CDR3 DNA: TGTGCCAGCAGCGTTGATTCCGGGCAGCCCCAGCATTTT
CDR3 protein: CASSVDSGQPQHF

D gene: -
V gene: TRBV9
clone size: many
J gene: TRBJ1-1
CDR3 DNA: TGTGCCAGCAGCCGAGGGGACCTACAGGTGAACACTGAAGCTTTCTTT
CDR3 protein: CASSRGDLQVNTEAFF

D gene: TRBD1
V gene: TRBV9
clone size: many
J gene: TRBJ2-1
CDR3 DNA: TGTGCCAGCAGCGACCCTGGGACAGGGTACTACAATGAGCAGTTCTTC
CDR3 protein: CASSDPGTGYYNEQFF

D gene: -
V gene: TRBV9
clone size: -
J gene: TRBJ2-5
CDR3 DNA: TGTGCCAGCAGCGTAGACTTATCTTTTGAGACCCAGTACTTC
CDR3 protein: CASSVDLSFETQYF

D gene: TRBD2
V gene: TRBV9
clone size: many
J gene: TRBJ2-5
CDR3 DNA: TGTGCCAGCAGCGTAGTTGCTAGCGGGAGTGGAGAGACCCAGTACTTC
CDR3 protein: CASSVVASGSGETQYF

D gene: -
V gene: TRBV9
clone size: many
J gene: TRBJ2-2
CDR3 DNA: TGTGCCAGCAGCCCGAGACCCCCAGGTGAAACCGGGGAGCTGTTTTTT
CDR3 protein: CASSPRPPGETGELFF

D gene: TRBD2
V gene: TRBV9
clone size: many
J gene: TRBJ2-1
CDR3 DNA: TGTGCCAGCAGCGTAGATAGCGGGAGAGGACATGAGCAGTTCTTC
CDR3 protein: CASSVDSGRGHEQFF

D gene: TRBD1
V gene: TRBV9
clone size: many
J gene: TRBJ1-4
CDR3 DNA: TGTGCCAGCAGCCTTAAGGGGGCCAGCGCAAATGAAAAACTGTTTTTT
CDR3 protein: CASSLKGASANEKLFF

D gene: TRBD1
V gene: TRBV9
clone size: many
J gene: TRBJ2-3
CDR3 DNA: TGTGCCAGCACCGGACAGGCTAACACAGATACGCAGTATTTT
CDR3 protein: CASTGQANTDTQYF

D gene: -
V gene: TRBV9
clone size: many
J gene: TRBJ2-2
CDR3 DNA: TGTGCCAGCAGCGTAGATGGCAGAGGGCACACCGGGGAGCTGTTTTTT
CDR3 protein: CASSVDGRGHTGELFF

D gene: -
V gene: TRBV9
clone size: many
J gene: TRBJ2-1
CDR3 DNA: TGTGCCAGCAGCCCTGAAATAAGGGGTTTAGGGGGCGCGGGAAATGAGCAGTTCTTC
CDR3 protein: CASSPEIRGLGGAGNEQFF

D gene: -
V gene: TRBV9
clone size: many
J gene: TRBJ2-1
CDR3 DNA: TGTGCCAGCAGCGTAGGAGGGAGGAACAATGAGCAGTTCTTC
CDR3 protein: CASSVGGRNNEQFF

D gene: -
V gene: TRBV9
clone size: many
J gene: TRBJ2-3
CDR3 DNA: TGTGCCAGCAGCGTAGGTGCCACGGGGGATACGCAGTATTTT
CDR3 protein: CASSVGATGDTQYF

D gene: TRBD2
V gene: TRBV9
clone size: -
J gene: TRBJ2-1
CDR3 DNA: TGTGCCAGCAGCGTGGCGGGGGGGCTTTTTGAGCAGTTCTTC
CDR3 protein: CASSVAGGLFEQFF

D gene: TRBD2
V gene: TRBV9
clone size: many
J gene: TRBJ2-2
CDR3 DNA: TGTGCCAGCAGCGTAGACGGCGGGAGGGCGTGGACCGGGGAGCTGTTTTTT
CDR3 protein: CASSVDGGRAWTGELFF

D gene: -
V gene: TRBV9
clone size: many
J gene: TRBJ1-3
CDR3 DNA: TGTGCCAGCAGCGTAGGAACGGATGGGATGGACACCATATATTTT
CDR3 protein: CASSVGTDGMDTIYF

D gene: TRBD1
V gene: TRBV9
clone size: -
J gene: TRBJ2-1
CDR3 DNA: TGTGCCAGCAGCGCTGGACAGGGCTATGAGCAGTTCTTC
CDR3 protein: CASSAGQGYEQFF

D gene: -
V gene: TRBV9
clone size: many
J gene: TRBJ2-1
CDR3 DNA: TGTGCCAGCAGCATAGATGGACACAGAAACAATGAGCAGTTCTTC
CDR3 protein: CASSIDGHRNNEQFF

D gene: -
V gene: TRBV9
clone size: few
J gene: TRBJ1-1
CDR3 DNA: TGTGCCAGCAGCCGGACAAAGAACACTGAAGCTTTCTTT
CDR3 protein: CASSRTKNTEAFF

D gene: -
V gene: TRBV9
clone size: many
J gene: TRBJ2-3
CDR3 DNA: TGTGCCAGCAGCGTAGACCGCCCCCTGGGCACAGATACGCAGTATTTT
CDR3 protein: CASSVDRPLGTDTQYF

D gene: TRBD2
V gene: TRBV9
clone size: many
J gene: TRBJ2-1
CDR3 DNA: TGTGCCAGCACCCTAGGACTAGCGGGGGTGGATGAGCAGTTCTTC
CDR3 protein: CASTLGLAGVDEQFF

D gene: -
V gene: TRBV9
clone size: many
J gene: TRBJ1-6
CDR3 DNA: TGTGCCAGCAGCCTGGGGGGGACTAACTATAATTCACCCCTCCACTTT
CDR3 protein: CASSLGGTNYNSPLHF

D gene: -
V gene: TRBV9
clone size: many
J gene: TRBJ2-3
CDR3 DNA: TGTGCCAGCAGCGTCCAGGGAGATACGCAGTATTTT
CDR3 protein: CASSVQGDTQYF

D gene: TRBD2
V gene: TRBV9
clone size: many
J gene: TRBJ2-3
CDR3 DNA: TGTGCCAGCAGCATAAGGACTAGCGTCACAGATACGCAGTATTTT
CDR3 protein: CASSIRTSVTDTQYF

D gene: TRBD1
V gene: TRBV9
clone size: many
J gene: TRBJ2-2
CDR3 DNA: TGTGCCAGCAGCCCCGACAGGGGGGACACCGGGGAGCTGTTTTTT
CDR3 protein: CASSPDRGDTGELFF

D gene: TRBD2
V gene: TRBV9
clone size: many
J gene: TRBJ2-1
CDR3 DNA: TGTGCCAGCAGCCCCAGTGGGACTAGCGGGTTCTACAATGAGCAGTTCTTC
CDR3 protein: CASSPSGTSGFYNEQFF

D gene: TRBD1
V gene: TRBV9
clone size: many
J gene: TRBJ2-1
CDR3 DNA: TGTGCCAGCAGCTTGACTGATCGGGACAGGGTGGGGAATGAGCAGTTCTTC
CDR3 protein: CASSLTDRDRVGNEQFF

D gene: -
V gene: TRBV9
clone size: many
J gene: TRBJ2-5
CDR3 DNA: TGTGCCAGCACCCCCTCACAGGGAGGAGAGACCCAGTACTTC
CDR3 protein: CASTPSQGGETQYF

D gene: -
V gene: TRBV9
clone size: many
J gene: TRBJ1-1
CDR3 DNA: TGTGCCAGCAGCCCAGACCCCGGCCGGACTGAAGCTTTCTTT
CDR3 protein: CASSPDPGRTEAFF

D gene: -
V gene: TRBV9
clone size: many
J gene: TRBJ2-5
CDR3 DNA: TGTGCCAGCAGCGACGGACAGACCCTCCAAGAGACCCAGTACTTC
CDR3 protein: CASSDGQTLQETQYF

D gene: TRBD2
V gene: TRBV9
clone size: many
J gene: TRBJ2-3
CDR3 DNA: TGTGCCAGCAGCGTAGGGCGGGGGGAGCCAGATACGCAGTATTTT
CDR3 protein: CASSVGRGEPDTQYF